These 5 T cell receptor beta chains originate from one sample sequenced in a study of shared clonotypes between healthy human individuals (dated by TCRdb to 2019 to 2021). Library construction relied on the immunoSEQ multiplex PCR assay. TCRdb obtained this table from immuneACCESS and retained in-frame rearrangements with V and J assigned. These tables miss some clones; where compared with another copy, unresolved V genes account for less than half of the shortfall, and the remainder is unexplained. The sample data list 650,000 to 700,000 clones, and 90% of these were observed just once. The ten largest clones represent about 34% of the sample. Sequenced material: memory CD8+ T cells from PBMCs. Explained via the paper, the cell subset or site label denotes: CD45RO+ cells pooled with CCR7-negative TemRA cells. The receptors originated from a man aged 18-30 years in good health. Some clones in this sample may be carry-over from other donors' samples.

The sample holds one count of this clone. The rearrangement uses TRBV28 and TRBJ2-7; D possibly corresponds to TRBD2 (6 bases). Trimming took 7 bases from V and 0 from J, leaving 19 bases between them. Germline values: CDR1 MDHEN, CDR2 SYDVKM. The CDR3 sequence is 16 residues long. The CDR3 here is CASTSRVGGRSYEQYF. The CDR3 bases are TGTGCCAGCACTTCAAGGGTCGGGGGACGCTCCTACGAGCAGTACTTC.

CDR3 DNA sequence: TGCAGCGTTGAAATCCCCCCGACTAGCGGCCCCTACAATGAGCAGTTCTTC. Translating gives CSVEIPPTSGPYNEQFF. V gene TRBV29-1 combines with J gene TRBJ2-1; 9 positions agree with TRBD2. The CDR3 sequence is 17 residues long. From germline, CDR1 is SQVTM and CDR2 ANQGSEA. The V gene end was trimmed by 2 bases and the J gene end by 2 bases; junction bases not matched to a gene: 10.

The chain combines TRBV11-2 with TRBJ1-2, with 7 bases aligning to TRBD1. With 5 bases clipped from V and 4 bases from J, the junction kept 4 bases outside the gene matches. The CDR3 covers 13 residues. From germline, CDR1 is SGHAT and CDR2 FQNNGV. CDR3 bases: TGTGCCAGCAGCCCGGGGACAGCCTATGGCTACACCTTC. Protein: CASSPGTAYGYTF.

The chain joins TRBV6-1 to TRBJ2-5, with 10 bases lining up with TRBD1. Germline assignment: CDR1 MNHNS and CDR2 SASEGT. The CDR3 runs to 17 residues. V lost 2 bases, J lost 5 bases, and 11 bases stayed unmatched. CDR3 protein: CASSESLLGQGLETQYF. CDR3 nucleotide sequence: TGTGCCAGCAGTGAAAGCTTGTTGGGACAGGGGTTGGAGACCCAGTACTTC.

The chain recombines TRBV4-3 with TRBJ2-7; the D is unclear. CDR1 LGHNA and CDR2 YSLEER come from the germline V gene. V was cut by 4 bases and J by 1 base, with 8 bases left in between. The CDR3 runs 13 residues. The CDR3 DNA sequence: TGCGCCAGCAGCCCGGCCTGGTCCTACGAGCAGTACTTC. It specifies CASSPAWSYEQYF.